This is a list of T cell receptor beta chains from one sample in a study of cytomegalovirus exposure and HLA in healthy donors. Measured with immunoSEQ multiplex PCR; TCRdb has only the in-frame clones, and not every one. The sample includes fewer than 65,000 clones, around 73% of them seen just once. The sample comprised PBMCs. The receptors stem from a man aged 45-65 years in good health and CMV-seronegative. CDR3s include the opening cysteine and the closing phenylalanine or tryptophan. Fields, in order: CDR3 protein, CDR3 DNA, J gene, D gene, V gene, clone size. The D gene is left open where the match is weak. Only some rows state a clone size, as once, few, many or a class for expanded clones.

CDR3 protein: CASSQDERERLGSGYF
CDR3 DNA: TGTGCCAGCAGCCAAGATGAGAGGGAGCGACTGGGGTCGGGGTATTTT
J gene: TRBJ2-3
D gene: .
V gene: TRBV4-2
clone size: .

CDR3 protein: CASTNTPTAREQYF
CDR3 DNA: TGTGCCAGCACGAACACCCCGACAGCGCGGGAGCAGTACTTC
J gene: TRBJ2-7
D gene: .
V gene: TRBV19
clone size: .

CDR3 protein: CASSLRPSSGGNTDTQYF
CDR3 DNA: TGTGCCAGCAGCTTAAGACCCTCTAGCGGGGGGAACACAGATACGCAGTATTTT
J gene: TRBJ2-3
D gene: TRBD2
V gene: TRBV7-3
clone size: .

CDR3 protein: CASSQRAGVTEAFF
CDR3 DNA: TGTGCCAGCAGCCAACGGGCGGGGGTCACTGAAGCTTTCTTT
J gene: TRBJ1-1
D gene: .
V gene: TRBV14
clone size: .

CDR3 protein: CASSQDWGGALGATGELFF
CDR3 DNA: TGTGCCAGCAGCCAAGATTGGGGAGGGGCCCTAGGGGCCACCGGGGAGCTGTTTTTT
J gene: TRBJ2-2
D gene: TRBD2
V gene: TRBV4-2
clone size: .

CDR3 protein: CASSRRGFGELFF
CDR3 DNA: TGTGCCAGCAGCCGAAGGGGGTTCGGGGAGCTGTTTTTT
J gene: TRBJ2-2
D gene: .
V gene: TRBV7-3
clone size: .

CDR3 protein: CATSRAPEGNIQYF
CDR3 DNA: TGTGCCACCAGCAGAGCTCCGGAGGGGAACATTCAGTACTTC
J gene: TRBJ2-4
D gene: .
V gene: TRBV15
clone size: few

CDR3 protein: CASWTGDGLNTEAFF
CDR3 DNA: TGTGCCAGCTGGACAGGAGACGGGCTGAACACTGAAGCTTTCTTT
J gene: TRBJ1-1
D gene: TRBD1
V gene: TRBV2
clone size: once

CDR3 protein: CASSDRSGRRFF
CDR3 DNA: TGTGCCAGCAGTGATCGGTCAGGGCGGCGGTTCTTC
J gene: TRBJ2-1
D gene: .
V gene: TRBV6-4
clone size: .

CDR3 protein: CASSSADRGNSDEQFF
CDR3 DNA: TGTGCCAGCTCATCAGCAGACAGGGGTAACAGCGATGAGCAGTTCTTC
J gene: TRBJ2-1
D gene: TRBD1
V gene: TRBV18
clone size: once

CDR3 protein: CASSDRRGYEQYF
CDR3 DNA: TGTGCCAGCAGTGATCGCAGGGGGTACGAGCAGTACTTC
J gene: TRBJ2-7
D gene: TRBD1
V gene: TRBV6-1
clone size: .

CDR3 protein: CASSLSGGGETQYF
CDR3 DNA: TGCGCCAGCAGCTTGTCGGGGGGTGGAGAGACCCAGTACTTC
J gene: TRBJ2-5
D gene: TRBD2
V gene: TRBV5-1
clone size: few

CDR3 protein: CASSLFDRFDPVLTYNSPLHF
CDR3 DNA: TGTGCCAGCAGCTTATTTGATCGTTTCGACCCAGTACTAACCTATAATTCACCCCTCCACTTT
J gene: TRBJ1-6
D gene: .
V gene: TRBV7-8
clone size: few

CDR3 protein: CASSPRRGGVETQYF
CDR3 DNA: TGTGCCAGCAGTCCCCGCCGGGGTGGGGTGGAGACCCAGTACTTC
J gene: TRBJ2-5
D gene: .
V gene: TRBV6-6
clone size: .

CDR3 protein: CASSSYGGVGETQYF
CDR3 DNA: TGTGCCAGCAGTTCATACGGGGGGGTGGGAGAGACCCAGTACTTC
J gene: TRBJ2-5
D gene: TRBD2
V gene: TRBV7-9
clone size: .

CDR3 protein: CASSTTGTARGAFF
CDR3 DNA: TGTGCCAGCAGTACCACCGGGACGGCAAGGGGGGCTTTCTTT
J gene: TRBJ1-1
D gene: .
V gene: TRBV6-5
clone size: .

CDR3 protein: CASGFRGLGNTIYF
CDR3 DNA: TGTGCTAGTGGTTTCCGGGGATTGGGAAACACCATATATTTT
J gene: TRBJ1-3
D gene: .
V gene: TRBV12-5
clone size: .

CDR3 protein: CSVLPRDRSSYEQYF
CDR3 DNA: TGCAGCGTTCTCCCCCGGGACAGGAGCTCCTACGAGCAGTACTTC
J gene: TRBJ2-7
D gene: TRBD1
V gene: TRBV29-1
clone size: .

CDR3 protein: CASSLSRADTQYF
CDR3 DNA: TGTGCCAGCAGCTTGTCCAGGGCAGATACGCAGTATTTT
J gene: TRBJ2-3
D gene: .
V gene: TRBV5-6
clone size: .

CDR3 protein: CASSQDTRALSLNEQFF
CDR3 DNA: TGTGCCAGCAGCCAAGATACTAGGGCCTTGAGTTTAAATGAGCAGTTCTTC
J gene: TRBJ2-1
D gene: .
V gene: TRBV4-2
clone size: .

CDR3 protein: CASSLATGRDEAFF
CDR3 DNA: TGCGCCAGCAGCTTGGCGACAGGACGTGATGAAGCTTTCTTT
J gene: TRBJ1-1
D gene: .
V gene: TRBV5-1
clone size: .

CDR3 protein: CASSTRGGPVNF
CDR3 DNA: TGTGCCAGTAGTACGCGGGGGGGGCCGGTCAACTTC
J gene: TRBJ2-5
D gene: TRBD2
V gene: TRBV19
clone size: .

CDR3 protein: CASRGYTEAFF
CDR3 DNA: TGTGCCAGCAGGGGCTACACTGAAGCTTTCTTT
J gene: TRBJ1-1
D gene: .
V gene: TRBV6-5
clone size: .

CDR3 protein: CASRGAGGGINEQFF
CDR3 DNA: TGTGCCAGCCGGGGCGCGGGCGGGGGGATCAATGAGCAGTTCTTC
J gene: TRBJ2-1
D gene: TRBD2
V gene: TRBV5-6
clone size: .

CDR3 protein: CASSGGASYEQYF
CDR3 DNA: TGCGCCAGCAGTGGCGGGGCCTCCTACGAGCAGTACTTC
J gene: TRBJ2-7
D gene: .
V gene: TRBV10-1
clone size: few